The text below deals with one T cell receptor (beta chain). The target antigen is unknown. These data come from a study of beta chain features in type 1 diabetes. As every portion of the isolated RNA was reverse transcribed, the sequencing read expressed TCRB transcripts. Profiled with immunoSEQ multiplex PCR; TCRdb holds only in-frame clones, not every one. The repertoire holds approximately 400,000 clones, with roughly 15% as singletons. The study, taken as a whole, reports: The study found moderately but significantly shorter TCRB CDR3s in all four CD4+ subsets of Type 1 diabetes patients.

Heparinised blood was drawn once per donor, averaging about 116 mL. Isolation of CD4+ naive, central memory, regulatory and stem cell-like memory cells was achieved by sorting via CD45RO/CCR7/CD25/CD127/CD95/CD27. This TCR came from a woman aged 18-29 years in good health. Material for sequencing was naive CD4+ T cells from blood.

CDR3 sequence (DNA): TGCAGCGTTCGGACTAGCGGGAGCTCCTACAATGAGCAGTTCTTC. Protein product: CSVRTSGSSYNEQFF. The chain carries TRBV29-1 and TRBJ2-1; 13 nucleotides agree with TRBD2. CDR1 SQVTM and CDR2 ANQGSEA come from the germline V gene. V gave up 5 bases and J gave up 0 bases; unmatched junction bases: 1. The length of the CDR3 is 15 residues.